Listed below are T cell receptor beta chains from one sample, sequenced in a study of identical twins. Each CDR3 protein is one row after TCRdb ran MiXCR on the 5' RACE reads. This sample yields about 340,000 distinct CDR3 sequences, of which around 9.7% are seen a single time; over 7% belongs to the top ten. Sequenced: naive T cells sorted from blood. These receptors were obtained from a woman aged 50 to 65 in good health. Both conserved end residues are part of each CDR3. The D gene is left open where the match is weak. Only some rows state a clone size, as once, few, many or a class for expanded clones.

v_gene	abundance	len	j_gene	d_gene	CDR3nt	CDR3aa
TRBV12-3/TRBV12-4	many	17	TRBJ1-4	NA	TGTGCCAGCAGTCCTGGAGGGGGGAAAGTTATACCGGAAAAACTGTTTTTT	CASSPGGGKVIPEKLFF
TRBV9	NA	14	TRBJ1-5	NA	TGTGCCAGCAGCGCGGGACCTAGCAATCAGCCCCAGCATTTT	CASSAGPSNQPQHF
TRBV15	NA	16	TRBJ1-2	NA	TGTGCCACCAGCAGAGAACACGGCAGCAAAGACTATGGCTACACCTTC	CATSREHGSKDYGYTF
TRBV24-1	few	15	TRBJ2-1	TRBD2	TGTGCCACCAGTGACCCGGGACTAGCGGGAGGGAAGCAGTTCTTC	CATSDPGLAGGKQFF
TRBV5-6	few	12	TRBJ2-1	NA	TGTGCCAGCAGCTTTATCAGCAATGAGCAGTTCTTC	CASSFISNEQFF
TRBV20-1	NA	14	TRBJ2-1	TRBD2	TGCAGTGCTAAGGTGCTAGCGGGGATCAATGAGCAGTTCTTC	CSAKVLAGINEQFF
TRBV11-2	NA	12	TRBJ2-3	NA	TGTGCCAGCAGCTTAGTAATAGATACGCAGTATTTT	CASSLVIDTQYF
TRBV24-1	NA	17	TRBJ2-1	TRBD2	TGTGCCACCAGTGACCGAGGAACTAGCGGAGCTTACAATGAGCAGTTCTTC	CATSDRGTSGAYNEQFF
TRBV27	few	9	TRBJ1-5	NA	TGTGCCAAGGCGGGGCCCCAGCATTTT	CAKAGPQHF
TRBV4-1	few	16	TRBJ2-2	NA	TGCGCCAGCAGCCAAGATGGGGGGGCACCCACCGGGGAGCTGTTTTTT	CASSQDGGAPTGELFF
TRBV7-2	NA	17	TRBJ2-2	TRBD2	TGTGCCAGCAGCTTACTAGCGGGAGGGCCGGTTTTCGGGGAGCTGTTTTTT	CASSLLAGGPVFGELFF
TRBV7-2	NA	16	TRBJ2-3	NA	TGTGCCAGCAGCTTTATTCAGGGGTTTGGCACAGATACGCAGTATTTT	CASSFIQGFGTDTQYF
TRBV5-1	NA	11	TRBJ1-1	NA	TGCGCCAGCAGCTTGGACAGGAGAGCTTTCTTT	CASSLDRRAFF
TRBV24-1	few	14	TRBJ2-1	NA	TGTGCCACCAGTGATAGCCATGGGTGGAGTGAGCAGTTCTTC	CATSDSHGWSEQFF